This record concerns one T cell receptor beta chain sequence. Its target is unknown. The V gene lost 0 bases and the J gene lost 0 bases, with 15 bases spanning the gap. Germline values: CDR1 DFQATT, CDR2 SNEGSKA (reference sequence). CDR3 length equals 16 residues. Using 32 V and 13 J primers, multiplex PCR amplified TCR beta CDR3. TCRdb processed the multiplex PCR reads anew with MiXCR; each CDR3 protein has one entry. The sample comprises 2,500 to 3,500 distinct CDR3 sequences, approximately 58% of which are singletons, and around 9.9% rests with the top ten. Template input was genomic DNA from bulk tumor (about 640 ng per sample). Doctors removed several biopsies from each primary tumor during surgery, keeping them far apart. Each patient presented with untreated, newly diagnosed non-small cell lung cancer and received curative surgery. The data were obtained in a study of immune heterogeneity within non-small cell lung tumors. Study-wide background: Tumor histology was classified as squamous cell carcinoma in a few cases, non-squamous carcinoma in roughly 11 and not otherwise specified in 1.

Whole-study findings and limits: Identical dominant CDR3 beta clonotypes recurred across tumor sites within a patient, alongside site-unique high-frequency clones. Local T-cell clonality and local tumor mutational burden correlated moderately but significantly (R about 0.34). Different patients shared few of their high-frequency T-cell receptor beta clonotypes.

The chain combines TRBV20-1 with TRBJ2-7; TRBD2 is a possible D gene (5 bases). The specimen was lung tumor tissue. The clonotype was recovered from a man in his 70s with non-small cell lung cancer. CDR3 region: CSARDVSVSSSYEQYF. The CDR3, as DNA: TGCAGTGCTAGAGATGTTAGCGTGTCGAGCTCCTACGAGCAGTACTTC.